The source of this TCR beta chain is a study of tumor and adjacent non-tumor tissue in lung cancer. RNA was extracted from bulk tissue without any cell sorting. Distant lung tissue was collected more than 3 cm away from the tumor edge. Chemotherapy-naive patients with new lung cancer underwent thoracic surgery in China, August–late 2014. Overall study findings and caveats: Significantly higher TCR diversity was found in tumor than normal lung. Tumor repertoires had a smaller top 100 clone share than normal lung. Patients with more diverse tumor TCRs had worse survival.

The germline CDR1 and CDR2 sequences are SGHDN and FVKESK. This CDR3 spans 20 amino acids. Trimming removed 0 bases at V and 4 bases at J, with 25 bases between. This clonotype was found many times. The antigen is unknown. The library came from three nested PCR rounds adapted from ARM-PCR protocols. Each CDR3 protein gets one entry after TCRdb re-called the multiplex PCR reads with MiXCR. This table holds more than 55,000 distinct CDR3 sequences, roughly two thirds found once. Sequenced: distant non-tumor lung tissue. V and J are TRBV14 and TRBJ2-1, with D possibly matching TRBD2 (5 bases). The TCR originated in a man in his sixties or seventies with non-small cell lung cancer. This CDR3 reads CASSQDKRALEQWRYNEQFF. In DNA form, the CDR3 reads TGTGCCAGCAGCCAAGATAAACGAGCGTTAGAACAATGGAGGTACAATGAGCAGTTCTTC.